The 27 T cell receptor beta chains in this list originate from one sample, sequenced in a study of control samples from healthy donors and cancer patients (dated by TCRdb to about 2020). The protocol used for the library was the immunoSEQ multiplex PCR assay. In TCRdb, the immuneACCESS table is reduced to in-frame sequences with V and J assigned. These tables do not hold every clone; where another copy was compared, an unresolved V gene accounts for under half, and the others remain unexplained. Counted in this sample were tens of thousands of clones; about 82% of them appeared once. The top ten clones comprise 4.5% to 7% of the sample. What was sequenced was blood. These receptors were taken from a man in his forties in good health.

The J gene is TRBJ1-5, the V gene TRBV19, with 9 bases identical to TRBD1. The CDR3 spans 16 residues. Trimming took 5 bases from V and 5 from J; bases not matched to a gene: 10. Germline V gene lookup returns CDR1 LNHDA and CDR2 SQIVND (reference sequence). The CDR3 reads CASSPRTGVIYQPQHF. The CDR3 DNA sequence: TGTGCCAGTAGTCCCAGGACAGGGGTCATCTATCAGCCCCAGCATTTT.

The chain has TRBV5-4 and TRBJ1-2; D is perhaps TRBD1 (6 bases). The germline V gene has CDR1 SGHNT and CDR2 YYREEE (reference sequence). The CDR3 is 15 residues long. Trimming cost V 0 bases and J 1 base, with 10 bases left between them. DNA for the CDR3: TGTGCCAGCAGCTTGGTCGGCAGGGGTAACTATGGCTACACCTTC. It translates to CASSLVGRGNYGYTF.

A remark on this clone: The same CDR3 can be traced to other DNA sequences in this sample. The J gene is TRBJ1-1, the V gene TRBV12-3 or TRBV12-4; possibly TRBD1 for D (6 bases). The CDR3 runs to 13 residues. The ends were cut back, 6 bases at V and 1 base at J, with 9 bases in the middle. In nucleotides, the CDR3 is TGTGCCAGCAGACGGACAGAGAACACTGAAGCTTTCTTT. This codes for CASRRTENTEAFF.

CDR3 loop: CASSPGTGVAYGYTF. CDR3 nucleotides: TGTGCCAGCAGCCCCGGGACAGGGGTGGCCTATGGCTACACCTTC. This chain connects TRBV5-6 to TRBJ1-2; TRBD1 matches at 10 bases. CDR1 and CDR2 from the germline V gene are SGHDT and YYEEEE. After removal of 4 bases from V and 4 bases from J, the junction contained 7 bases not matched to a gene. The CDR3 has 15 residues.

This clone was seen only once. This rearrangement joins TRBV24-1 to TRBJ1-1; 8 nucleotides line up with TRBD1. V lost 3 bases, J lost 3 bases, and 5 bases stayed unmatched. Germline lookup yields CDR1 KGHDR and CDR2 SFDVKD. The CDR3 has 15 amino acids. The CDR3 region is CATSDTGQGYTEAFF. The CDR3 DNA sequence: TGTGCCACCAGTGATACCGGACAGGGCTACACTGAAGCTTTCTTT.

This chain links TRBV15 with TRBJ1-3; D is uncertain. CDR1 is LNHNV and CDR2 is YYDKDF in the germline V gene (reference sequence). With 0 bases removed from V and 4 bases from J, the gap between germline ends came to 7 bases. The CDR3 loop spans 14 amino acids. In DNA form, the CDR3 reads TGTGCCACCAGCAGAGATAATGTAGGAAACACCATATATTTT. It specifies CATSRDNVGNTIYF.

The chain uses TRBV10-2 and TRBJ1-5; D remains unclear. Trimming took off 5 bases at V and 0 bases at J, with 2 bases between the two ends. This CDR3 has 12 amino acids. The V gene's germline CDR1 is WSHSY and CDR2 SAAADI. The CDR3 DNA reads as TGCGCCAGCAGTACTAGCAATCAGCCCCAGCATTTT. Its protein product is CASSTSNQPQHF.

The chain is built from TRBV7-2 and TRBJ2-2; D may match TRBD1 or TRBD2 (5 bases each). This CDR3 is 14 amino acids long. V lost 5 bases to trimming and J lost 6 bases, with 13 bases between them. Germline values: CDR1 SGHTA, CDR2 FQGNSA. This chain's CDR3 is CASSPVWDAGELFF. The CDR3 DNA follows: TGTGCCAGCAGCCCCGTCTGGGACGCCGGGGAGCTGTTTTTT.

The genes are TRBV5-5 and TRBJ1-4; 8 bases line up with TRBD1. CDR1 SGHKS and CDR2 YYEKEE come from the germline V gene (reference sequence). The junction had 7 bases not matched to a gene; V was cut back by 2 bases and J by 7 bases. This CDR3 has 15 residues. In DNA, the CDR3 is TGTGCCAGCAGCTTAACCACAGGGGGAGGTGAAAAACTGTTTTTT. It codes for CASSLTTGGGEKLFF.

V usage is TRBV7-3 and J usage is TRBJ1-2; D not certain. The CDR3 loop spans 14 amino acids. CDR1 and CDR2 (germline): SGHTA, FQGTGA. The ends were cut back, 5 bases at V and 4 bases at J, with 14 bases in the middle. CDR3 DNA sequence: TGTGCCAGCAGCCCTAACGCCGGGTCCTATGGCTACACCTTC. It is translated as CASSPNAGSYGYTF.

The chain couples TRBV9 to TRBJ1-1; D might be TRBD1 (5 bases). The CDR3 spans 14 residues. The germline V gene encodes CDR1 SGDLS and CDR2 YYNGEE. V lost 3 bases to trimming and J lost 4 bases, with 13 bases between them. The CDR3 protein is CASSAPHGATEAFF. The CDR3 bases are TGTGCCAGCAGCGCGCCCCACGGGGCCACTGAAGCTTTCTTT.

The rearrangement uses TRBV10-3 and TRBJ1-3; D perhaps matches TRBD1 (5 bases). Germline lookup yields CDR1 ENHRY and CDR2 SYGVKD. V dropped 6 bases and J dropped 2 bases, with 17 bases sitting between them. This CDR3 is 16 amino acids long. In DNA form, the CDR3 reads TGTGCCATCAGGCCGGGAGACAGAGAACCTGGAAACACCATATATTTT. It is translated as CAIRPGDREPGNTIYF.

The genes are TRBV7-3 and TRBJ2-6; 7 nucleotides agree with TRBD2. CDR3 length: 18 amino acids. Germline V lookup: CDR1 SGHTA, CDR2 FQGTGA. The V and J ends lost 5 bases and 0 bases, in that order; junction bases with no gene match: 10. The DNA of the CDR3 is TGTGCCAGCAGCCCCGGGGGAGGGCGAAACTCTGGGGCCAACGTCCTGACTTTC. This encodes CASSPGGGRNSGANVLTF.

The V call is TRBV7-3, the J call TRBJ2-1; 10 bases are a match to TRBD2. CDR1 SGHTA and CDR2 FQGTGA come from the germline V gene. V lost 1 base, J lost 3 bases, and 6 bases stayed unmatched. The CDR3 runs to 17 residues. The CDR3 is CASSLRGIAGGYNEQFF. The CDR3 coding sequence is TGTGCCAGCAGCTTAAGGGGCATAGCGGGGGGCTACAATGAGCAGTTCTTC.

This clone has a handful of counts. CDR3 loop: CASSFHDRAGGYTF. For the CDR3, the DNA is TGTGCCAGCAGCTTCCATGACAGGGCTGGAGGCTACACCTTC. The V and J genes are TRBV7-9 and TRBJ1-2; 7 nucleotides align to TRBD1. The CDR3 is 14 residues long. V lost 3 bases to trimming and J lost 8 bases; unmatched junction nucleotides: 9. Germline V CDR1 and CDR2: SEHNR, FQNEAQ (reference sequence).

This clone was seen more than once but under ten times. CDR3 bases: TGTGCCAGCAGTTTGAACACCATATATTTT. Translated, it gives CASSLNTIYF. The J gene is TRBJ1-3, the V gene TRBV6-6; D gene uncertain. CDR3 length: 10 amino acids. Trimming cost V 4 bases and J 7 bases, with 2 bases left between them. Germline V gives CDR1 MNHNY, CDR2 SVGAGI (reference sequence).

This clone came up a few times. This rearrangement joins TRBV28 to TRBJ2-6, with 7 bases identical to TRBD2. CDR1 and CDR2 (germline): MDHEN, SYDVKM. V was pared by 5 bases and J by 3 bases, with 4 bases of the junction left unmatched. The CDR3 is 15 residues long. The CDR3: CASSIREDGANVLTF. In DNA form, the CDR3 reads TGTGCCAGCAGTATCCGGGAGGATGGGGCCAACGTCCTGACTTTC.

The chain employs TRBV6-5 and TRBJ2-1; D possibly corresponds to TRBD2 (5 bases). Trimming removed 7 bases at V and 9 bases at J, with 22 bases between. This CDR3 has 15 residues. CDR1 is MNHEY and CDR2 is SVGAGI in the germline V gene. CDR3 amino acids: CASTDGPGSGSEQFF. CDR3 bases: TGTGCCAGCACCGACGGGCCAGGTTCGGGGAGTGAGCAGTTCTTC.

CDR3: CASSAGERRETQYF. In DNA form, the CDR3 reads TGTGCCAGCAGCGCAGGGGAACGGAGGGAGACCCAGTACTTC. The rearrangement uses TRBV9 and TRBJ2-5; D is possibly TRBD1 (6 bases). The V end lost 3 bases, the J end lost 5 bases, and 14 bases lay between the germline ends. CDR1 and CDR2 from the germline V gene are SGDLS and YYNGEE. The CDR3 is made up of 14 amino acids.

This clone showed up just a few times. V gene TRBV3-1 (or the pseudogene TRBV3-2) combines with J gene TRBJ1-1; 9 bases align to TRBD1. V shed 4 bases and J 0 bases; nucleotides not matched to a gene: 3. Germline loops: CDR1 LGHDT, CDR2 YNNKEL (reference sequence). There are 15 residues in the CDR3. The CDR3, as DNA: TGTGCCAGCAGCCTCCGGACAGGGGTGAACACTGAAGCTTTCTTT. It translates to CASSLRTGVNTEAFF.

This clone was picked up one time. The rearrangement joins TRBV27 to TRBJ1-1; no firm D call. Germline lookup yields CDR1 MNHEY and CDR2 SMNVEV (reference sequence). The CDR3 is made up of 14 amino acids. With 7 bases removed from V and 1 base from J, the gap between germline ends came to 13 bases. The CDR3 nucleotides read TGTGCCAGCAATCTCGGACGAGCGAACACTGAAGCTTTCTTT. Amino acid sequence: CASNLGRANTEAFF.

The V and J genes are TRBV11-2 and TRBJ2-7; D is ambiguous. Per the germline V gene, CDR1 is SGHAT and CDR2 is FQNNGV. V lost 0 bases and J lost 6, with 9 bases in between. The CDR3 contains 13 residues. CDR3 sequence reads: CASSLDLRTEQYF. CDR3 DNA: TGTGCCAGCAGCTTAGATCTTCGAACCGAGCAGTACTTC.

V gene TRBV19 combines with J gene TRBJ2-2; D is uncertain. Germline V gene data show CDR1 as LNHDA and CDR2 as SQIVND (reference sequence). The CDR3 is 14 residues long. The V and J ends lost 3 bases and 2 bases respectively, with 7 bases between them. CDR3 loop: CASSIRSNTGELFF. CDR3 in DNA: TGTGCCAGTAGTATCAGGAGCAACACCGGGGAGCTGTTTTTT.

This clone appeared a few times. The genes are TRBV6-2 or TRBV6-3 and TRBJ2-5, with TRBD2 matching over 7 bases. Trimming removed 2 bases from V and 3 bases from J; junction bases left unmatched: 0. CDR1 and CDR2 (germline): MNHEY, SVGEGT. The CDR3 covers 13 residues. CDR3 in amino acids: CASSYGREETQYF. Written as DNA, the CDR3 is TGTGCCAGCAGTTACGGGAGGGAAGAGACCCAGTACTTC.

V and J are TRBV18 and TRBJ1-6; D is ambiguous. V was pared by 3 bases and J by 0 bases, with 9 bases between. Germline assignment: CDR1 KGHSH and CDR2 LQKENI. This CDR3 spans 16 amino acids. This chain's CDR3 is CASSPAGSSYNSPLHF. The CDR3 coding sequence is TGTGCCAGCTCACCGGCAGGAAGCTCCTATAATTCACCCCTCCACTTT.

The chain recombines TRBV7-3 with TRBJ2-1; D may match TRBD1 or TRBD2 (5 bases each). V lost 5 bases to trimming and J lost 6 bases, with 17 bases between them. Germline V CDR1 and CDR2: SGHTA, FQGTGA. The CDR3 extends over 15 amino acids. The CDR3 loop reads CASSRLGGVSNEQFF. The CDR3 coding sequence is TGTGCCAGCAGCCGGCTTGGGGGAGTGTCCAATGAGCAGTTCTTC.

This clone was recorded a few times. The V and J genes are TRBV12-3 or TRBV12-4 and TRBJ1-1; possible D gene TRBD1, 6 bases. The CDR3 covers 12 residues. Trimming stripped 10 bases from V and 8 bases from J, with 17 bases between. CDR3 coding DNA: TGTGCCATCAGGGGTCGACAGGCGGAAGCTTTCTTT. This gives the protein CAIRGRQAEAFF.